This TCR beta chain appears in the sequencing data of a study of human T cells and chemical hapten exposure. Germline V lookup: CDR1 SGHNT, CDR2 YYREEE (reference sequence). The CDR3 has 15 amino acids. V was pared by 3 bases and J by 1 base, with 1 base of the junction left unmatched. Time point: pre-sensitization, week 0. As to treatment: therapeutic diphenylcyclopropenone sensitization with weekly scalp DPC. TCRdb ran MiXCR on the RACE reads and lists one entry per CDR3 protein. The table includes about 87,000 distinct CDR3 sequences, approximately 9.9% detected once. The sequencing here drew on whole blood, taken in connection with sensitization to the hapten diphenylcyclopropenone (DPC). This chain connects TRBV5-4 to TRBJ2-3; 11 bases fit TRBD2. This TCR was recovered from a woman between 35 and 50 years old with alopecia areata. Some clones in this sample may be carry-over from other donors' samples. The CDR3 DNA sequence: TGTGCCAGCAGCTCGGGACTAGCGGGCACAGATACGCAGTATTTT. Translating gives CASSSGLAGTDTQYF.